This T cell receptor beta chain derives from a study of control samples from healthy donors and cancer patients. Clones were sequenced by immunoSEQ multiplex PCR, and TCRdb holds only the in-frame ones, with some missing. The sample records 110,000 to 150,000 clones, approximately 90% being singletons. Germline CDR1 reads KGHSH; CDR2 reads LQKENI. This CDR3 spans 14 amino acids. V shed 3 bases and J shed 1 base, with 6 bases lying between them. Sequenced material: blood. The chain joins TRBV18 to TRBJ2-2; D gene uncertain. The clonotype comes from a woman in her 30s in good health. CDR3 region: CASSPPGNTGELFF. The CDR3 nucleotides are TGTGCCAGCTCACCCCCAGGGAACACCGGGGAGCTGTTTTTT.